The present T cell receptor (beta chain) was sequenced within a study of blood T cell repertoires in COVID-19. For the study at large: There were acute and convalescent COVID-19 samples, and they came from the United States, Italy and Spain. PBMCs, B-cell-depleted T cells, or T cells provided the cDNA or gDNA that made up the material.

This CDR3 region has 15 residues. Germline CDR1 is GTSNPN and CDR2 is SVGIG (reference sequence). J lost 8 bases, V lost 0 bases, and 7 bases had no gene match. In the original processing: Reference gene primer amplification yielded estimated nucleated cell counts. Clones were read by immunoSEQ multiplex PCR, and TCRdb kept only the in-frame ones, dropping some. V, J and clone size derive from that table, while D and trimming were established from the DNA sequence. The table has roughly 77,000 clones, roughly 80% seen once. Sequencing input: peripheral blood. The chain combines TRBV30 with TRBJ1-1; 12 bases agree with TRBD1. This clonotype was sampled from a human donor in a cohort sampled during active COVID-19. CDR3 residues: CAWSVLGTGGKEAFF. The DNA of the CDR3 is TGTGCCTGGAGTGTACTTGGGACAGGGGGCAAAGAAGCTTTCTTT. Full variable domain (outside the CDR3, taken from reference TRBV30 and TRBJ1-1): SQTIHQWPATLVQPVGSPLSLECTVEGTSNPNLYWYRQAAGRGLQLLFYSVGIGQISSEVPQNLSASRPQDRQFILSSKKLLLSDSGFYLCAWSVLGTGGKEAFFGQGTRLTVV.